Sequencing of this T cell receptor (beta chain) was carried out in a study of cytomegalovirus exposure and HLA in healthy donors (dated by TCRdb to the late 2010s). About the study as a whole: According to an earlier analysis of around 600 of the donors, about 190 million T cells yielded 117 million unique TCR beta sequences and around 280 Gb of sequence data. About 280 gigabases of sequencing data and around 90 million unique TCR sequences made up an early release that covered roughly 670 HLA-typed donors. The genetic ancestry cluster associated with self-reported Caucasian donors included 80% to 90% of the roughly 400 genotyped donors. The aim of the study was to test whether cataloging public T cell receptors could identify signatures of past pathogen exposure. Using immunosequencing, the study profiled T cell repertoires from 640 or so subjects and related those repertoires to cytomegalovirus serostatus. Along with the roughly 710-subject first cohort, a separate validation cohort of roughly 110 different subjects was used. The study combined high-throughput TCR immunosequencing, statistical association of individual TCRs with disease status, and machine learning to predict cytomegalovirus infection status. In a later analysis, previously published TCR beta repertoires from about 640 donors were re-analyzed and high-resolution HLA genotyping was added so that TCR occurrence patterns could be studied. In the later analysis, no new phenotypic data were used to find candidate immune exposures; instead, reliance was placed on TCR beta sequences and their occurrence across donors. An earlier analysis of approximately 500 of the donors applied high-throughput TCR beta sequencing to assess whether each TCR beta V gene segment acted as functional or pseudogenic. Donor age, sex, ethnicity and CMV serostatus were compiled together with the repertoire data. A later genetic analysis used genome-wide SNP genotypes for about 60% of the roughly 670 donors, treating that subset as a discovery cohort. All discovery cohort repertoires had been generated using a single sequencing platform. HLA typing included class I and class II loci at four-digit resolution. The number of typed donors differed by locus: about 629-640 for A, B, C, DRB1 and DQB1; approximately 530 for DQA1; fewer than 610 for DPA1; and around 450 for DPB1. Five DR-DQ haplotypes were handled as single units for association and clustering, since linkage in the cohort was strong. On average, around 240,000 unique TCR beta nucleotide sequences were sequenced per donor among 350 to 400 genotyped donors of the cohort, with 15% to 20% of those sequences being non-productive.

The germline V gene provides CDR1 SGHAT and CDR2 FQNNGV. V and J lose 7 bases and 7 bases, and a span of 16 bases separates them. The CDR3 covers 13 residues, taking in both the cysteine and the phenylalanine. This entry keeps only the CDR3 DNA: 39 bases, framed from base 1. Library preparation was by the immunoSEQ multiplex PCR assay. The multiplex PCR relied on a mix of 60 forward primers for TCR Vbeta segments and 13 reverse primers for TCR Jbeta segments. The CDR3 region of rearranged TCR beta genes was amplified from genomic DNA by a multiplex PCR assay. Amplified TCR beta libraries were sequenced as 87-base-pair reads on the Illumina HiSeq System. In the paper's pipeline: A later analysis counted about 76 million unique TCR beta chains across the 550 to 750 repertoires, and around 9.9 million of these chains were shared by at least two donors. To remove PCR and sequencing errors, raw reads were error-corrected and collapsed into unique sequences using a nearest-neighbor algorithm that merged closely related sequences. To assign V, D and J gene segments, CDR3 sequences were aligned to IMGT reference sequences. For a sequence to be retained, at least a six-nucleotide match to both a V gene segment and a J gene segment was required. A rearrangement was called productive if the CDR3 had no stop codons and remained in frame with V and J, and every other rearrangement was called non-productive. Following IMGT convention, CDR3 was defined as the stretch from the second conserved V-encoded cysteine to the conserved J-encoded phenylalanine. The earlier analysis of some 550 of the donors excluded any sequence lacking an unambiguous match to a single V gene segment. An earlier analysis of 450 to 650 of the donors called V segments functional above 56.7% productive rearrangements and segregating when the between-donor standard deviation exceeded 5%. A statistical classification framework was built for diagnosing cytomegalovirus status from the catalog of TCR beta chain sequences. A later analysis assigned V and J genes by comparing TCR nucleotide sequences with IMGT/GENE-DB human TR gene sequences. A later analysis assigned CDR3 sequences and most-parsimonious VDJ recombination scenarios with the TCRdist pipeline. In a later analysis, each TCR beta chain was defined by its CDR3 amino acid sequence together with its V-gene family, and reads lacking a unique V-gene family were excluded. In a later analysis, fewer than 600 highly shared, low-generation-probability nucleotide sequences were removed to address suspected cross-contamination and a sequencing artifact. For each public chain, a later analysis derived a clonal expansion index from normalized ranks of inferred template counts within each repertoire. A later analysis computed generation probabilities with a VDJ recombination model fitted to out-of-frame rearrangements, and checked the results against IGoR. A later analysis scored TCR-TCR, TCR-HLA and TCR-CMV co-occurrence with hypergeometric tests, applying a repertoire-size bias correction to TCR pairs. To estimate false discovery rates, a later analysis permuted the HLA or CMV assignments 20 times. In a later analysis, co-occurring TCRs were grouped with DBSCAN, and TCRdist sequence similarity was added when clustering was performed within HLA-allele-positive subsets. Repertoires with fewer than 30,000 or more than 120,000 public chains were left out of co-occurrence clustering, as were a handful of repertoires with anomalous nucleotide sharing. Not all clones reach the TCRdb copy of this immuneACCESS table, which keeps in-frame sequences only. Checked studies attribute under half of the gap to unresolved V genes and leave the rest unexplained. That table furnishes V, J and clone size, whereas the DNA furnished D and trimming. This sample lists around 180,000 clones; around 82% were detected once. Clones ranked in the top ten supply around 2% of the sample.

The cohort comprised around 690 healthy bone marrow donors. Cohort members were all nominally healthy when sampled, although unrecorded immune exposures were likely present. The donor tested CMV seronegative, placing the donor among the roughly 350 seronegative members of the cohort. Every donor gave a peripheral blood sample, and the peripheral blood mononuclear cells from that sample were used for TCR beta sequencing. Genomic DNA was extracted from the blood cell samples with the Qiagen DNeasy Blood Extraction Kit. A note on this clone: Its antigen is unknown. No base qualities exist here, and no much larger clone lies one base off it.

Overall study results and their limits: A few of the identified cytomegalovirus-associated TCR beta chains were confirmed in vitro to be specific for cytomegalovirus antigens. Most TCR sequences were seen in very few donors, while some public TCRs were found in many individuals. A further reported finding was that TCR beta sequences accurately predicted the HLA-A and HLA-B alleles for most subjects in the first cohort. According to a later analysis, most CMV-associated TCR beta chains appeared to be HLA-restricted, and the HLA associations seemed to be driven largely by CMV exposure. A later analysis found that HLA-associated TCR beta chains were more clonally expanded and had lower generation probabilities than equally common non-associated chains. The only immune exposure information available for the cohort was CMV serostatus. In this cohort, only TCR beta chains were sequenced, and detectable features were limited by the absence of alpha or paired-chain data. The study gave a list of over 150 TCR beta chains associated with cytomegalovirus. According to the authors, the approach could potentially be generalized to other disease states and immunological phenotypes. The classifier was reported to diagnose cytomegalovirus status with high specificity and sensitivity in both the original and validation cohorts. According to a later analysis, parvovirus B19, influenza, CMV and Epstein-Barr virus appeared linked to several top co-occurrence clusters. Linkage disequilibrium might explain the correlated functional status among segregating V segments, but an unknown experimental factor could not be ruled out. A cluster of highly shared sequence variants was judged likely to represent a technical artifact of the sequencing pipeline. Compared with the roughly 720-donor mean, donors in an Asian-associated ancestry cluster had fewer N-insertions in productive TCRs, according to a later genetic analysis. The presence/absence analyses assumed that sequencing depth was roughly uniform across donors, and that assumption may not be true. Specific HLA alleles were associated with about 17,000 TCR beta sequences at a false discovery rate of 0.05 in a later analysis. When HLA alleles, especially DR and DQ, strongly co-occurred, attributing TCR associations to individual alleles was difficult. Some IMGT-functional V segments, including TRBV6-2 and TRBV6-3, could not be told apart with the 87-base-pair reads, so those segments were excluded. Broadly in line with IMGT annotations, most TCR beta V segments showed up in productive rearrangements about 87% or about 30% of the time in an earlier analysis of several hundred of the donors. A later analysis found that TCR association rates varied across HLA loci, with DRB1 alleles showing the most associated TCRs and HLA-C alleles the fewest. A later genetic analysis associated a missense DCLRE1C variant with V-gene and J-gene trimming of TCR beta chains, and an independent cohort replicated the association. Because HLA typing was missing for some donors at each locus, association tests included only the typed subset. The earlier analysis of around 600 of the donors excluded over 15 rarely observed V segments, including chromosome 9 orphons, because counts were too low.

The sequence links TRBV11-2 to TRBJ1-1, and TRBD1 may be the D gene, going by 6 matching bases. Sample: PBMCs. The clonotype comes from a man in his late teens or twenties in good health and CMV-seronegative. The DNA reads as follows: TGTGCCAGCAACCCACATCAGACAGGTGAAGCTTTCTTT. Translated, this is CASNPHQTGEAFF.